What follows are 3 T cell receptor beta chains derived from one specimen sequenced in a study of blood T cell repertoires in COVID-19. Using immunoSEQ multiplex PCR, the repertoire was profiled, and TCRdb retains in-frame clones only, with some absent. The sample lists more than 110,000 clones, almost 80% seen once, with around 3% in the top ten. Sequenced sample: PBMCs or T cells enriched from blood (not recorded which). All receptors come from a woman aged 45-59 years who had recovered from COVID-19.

The CDR3 bases are TGTGCCAGCAGCGGAAACAGGGGGGGAGGTGAGCAGTTCTTC. Its protein product is CASSGNRGGGEQFF. The gene calls are TRBV9 and TRBJ2-1; possibly TRBD1 for D (8 bases). The CDR3 sequence is 14 residues long. The germline V gene has CDR1 SGDLS and CDR2 YYNGEE. V was shortened by 3 bases and J by 9 bases, with 16 bases between the two germline ends.

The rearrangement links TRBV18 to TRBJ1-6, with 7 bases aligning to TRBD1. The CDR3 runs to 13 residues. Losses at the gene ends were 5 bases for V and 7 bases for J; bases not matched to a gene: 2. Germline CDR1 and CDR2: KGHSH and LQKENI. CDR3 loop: CASSDRENSPLHF. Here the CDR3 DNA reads TGTGCCAGCTCAGACAGGGAAAATTCACCCCTCCACTTT.

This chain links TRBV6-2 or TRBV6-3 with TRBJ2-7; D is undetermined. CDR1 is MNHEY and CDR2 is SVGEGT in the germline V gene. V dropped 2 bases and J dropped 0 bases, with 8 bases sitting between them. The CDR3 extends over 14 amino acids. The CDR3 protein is CASSYPSSSYEQYF. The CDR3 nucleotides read TGTGCCAGCAGTTACCCTTCGAGCTCCTACGAGCAGTACTTC.